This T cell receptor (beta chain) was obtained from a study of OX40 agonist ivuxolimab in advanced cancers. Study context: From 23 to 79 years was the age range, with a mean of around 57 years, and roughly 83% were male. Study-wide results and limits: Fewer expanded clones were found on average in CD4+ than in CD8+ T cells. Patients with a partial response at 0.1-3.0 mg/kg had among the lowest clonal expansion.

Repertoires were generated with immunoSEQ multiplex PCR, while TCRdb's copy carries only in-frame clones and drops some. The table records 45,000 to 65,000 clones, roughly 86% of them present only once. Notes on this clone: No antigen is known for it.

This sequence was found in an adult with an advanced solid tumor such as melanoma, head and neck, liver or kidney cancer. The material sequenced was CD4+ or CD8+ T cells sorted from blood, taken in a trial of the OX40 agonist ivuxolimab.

As DNA, the CDR3 is TGTGCCAGCAGCCCGGGACTAGCGCCTACGAATGAGCAGTTCTTC. Translating gives CASSPGLAPTNEQFF. The chain couples TRBV25-1 to TRBJ2-1; TRBD2 matches at 10 bases. This CDR3 has 15 amino acids. Germline assignment: CDR1 MGHDK and CDR2 SYGVNS. V shed 6 bases, J shed 7 bases, and the junction held 9 bases outside the gene matches.